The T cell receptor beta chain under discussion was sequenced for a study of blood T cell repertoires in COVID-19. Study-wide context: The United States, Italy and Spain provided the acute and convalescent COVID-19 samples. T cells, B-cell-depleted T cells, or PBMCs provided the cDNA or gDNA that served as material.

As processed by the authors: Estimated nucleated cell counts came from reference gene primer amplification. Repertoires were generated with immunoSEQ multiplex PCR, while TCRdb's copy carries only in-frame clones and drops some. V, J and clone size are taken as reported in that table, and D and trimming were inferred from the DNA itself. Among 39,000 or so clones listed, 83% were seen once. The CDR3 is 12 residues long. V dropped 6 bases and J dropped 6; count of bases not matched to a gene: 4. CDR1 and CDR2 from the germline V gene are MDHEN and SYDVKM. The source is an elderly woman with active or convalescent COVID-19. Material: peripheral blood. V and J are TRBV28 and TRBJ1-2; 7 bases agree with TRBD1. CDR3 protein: CASSLQGNGYTF. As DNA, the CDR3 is TGTGCCAGCAGCTTACAGGGGAATGGCTACACCTTC.